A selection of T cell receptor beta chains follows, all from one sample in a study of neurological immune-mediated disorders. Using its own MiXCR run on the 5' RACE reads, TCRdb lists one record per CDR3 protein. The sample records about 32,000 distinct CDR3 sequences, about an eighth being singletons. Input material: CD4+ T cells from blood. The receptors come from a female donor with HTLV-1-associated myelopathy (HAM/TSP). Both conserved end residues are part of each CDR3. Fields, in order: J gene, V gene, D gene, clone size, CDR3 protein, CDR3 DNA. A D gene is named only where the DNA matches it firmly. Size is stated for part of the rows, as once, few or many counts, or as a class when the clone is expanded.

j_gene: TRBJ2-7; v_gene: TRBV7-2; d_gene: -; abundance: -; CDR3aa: CTSSLEGEAYEQYF; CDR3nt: TGTACCAGCAGCCTCGAGGGTGAGGCCTACGAGCAGTACTTC
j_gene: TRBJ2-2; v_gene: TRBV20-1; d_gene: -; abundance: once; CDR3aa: CSAAGTTSNTGELFF; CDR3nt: TGCAGTGCCGCTGGGACCACTTCAAACACCGGGGAGCTATTTTTT
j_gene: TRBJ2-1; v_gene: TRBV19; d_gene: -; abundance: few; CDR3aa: CASGPDYNEQFF; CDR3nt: TGTGCCAGTGGGCCCGACTACAATGAGCAGTTCTTC
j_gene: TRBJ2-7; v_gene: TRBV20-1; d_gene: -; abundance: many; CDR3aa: CSARDGRDVYEQYF; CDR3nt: TGCAGTGCTAGAGACGGCCGGGACGTTTACGAGCAGTACTTC
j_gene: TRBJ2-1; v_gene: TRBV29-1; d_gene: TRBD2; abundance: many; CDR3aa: CSVEGTSGRASYNEQFF; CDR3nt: TGCAGCGTTGAAGGGACTAGCGGGAGGGCCTCCTACAATGAGCAGTTCTTC
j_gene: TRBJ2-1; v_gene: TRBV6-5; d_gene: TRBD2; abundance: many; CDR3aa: CASSYDPAGGLGEQFF; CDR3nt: TGTGCCAGCAGTTACGATCCAGCGGGGGGGCTCGGAGAGCAGTTCTTC
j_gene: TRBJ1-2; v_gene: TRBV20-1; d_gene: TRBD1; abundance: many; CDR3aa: CSAYTGDEGYTF; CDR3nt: TGCAGTGCCTATACAGGGGACGAGGGCTACACCTTC
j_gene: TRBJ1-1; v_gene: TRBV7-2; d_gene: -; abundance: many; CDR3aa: CASSLGERGRGTEAFF; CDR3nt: TGTGCCAGCAGCTTAGGCGAAAGGGGTCGGGGCACTGAAGCTTTCTTT
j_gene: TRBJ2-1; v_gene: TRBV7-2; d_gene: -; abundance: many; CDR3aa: CASTDRVSSGLYNEQFF; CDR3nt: TGTGCCAGCACGGACAGGGTTTCTAGCGGGCTTTACAATGAGCAGTTCTTC
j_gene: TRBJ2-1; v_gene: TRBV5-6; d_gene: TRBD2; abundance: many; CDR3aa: CASSLRGLAYNEQFF; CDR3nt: TGTGCCAGCAGCTTGAGGGGACTAGCTTACAATGAGCAGTTCTTC
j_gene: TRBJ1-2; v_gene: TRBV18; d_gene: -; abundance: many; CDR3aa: CASSPGSGSGYTF; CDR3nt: TGTGCCAGCTCACCAGGCTCAGGGTCTGGCTACACCTTC
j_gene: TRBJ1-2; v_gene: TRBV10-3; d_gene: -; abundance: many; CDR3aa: CAISAIGKGTVGYTF; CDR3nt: TGTGCCATCAGCGCAATTGGGAAGGGGACTGTTGGCTACACCTTC
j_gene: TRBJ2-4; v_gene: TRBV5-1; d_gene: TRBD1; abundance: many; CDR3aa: CASSFNTGVTKNIQYF; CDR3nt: TGCGCCAGCAGCTTTAACACAGGGGTGACCAAAAACATTCAGTACTTC
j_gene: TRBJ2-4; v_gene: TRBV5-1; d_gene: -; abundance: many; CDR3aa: CASSLGGLAKNIQYF; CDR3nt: TGCGCCAGCAGCTTGGGGGGGCTAGCCAAAAACATTCAGTACTTC
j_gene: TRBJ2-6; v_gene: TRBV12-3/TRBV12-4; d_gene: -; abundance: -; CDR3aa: CASSSTVRRAVANFLTF; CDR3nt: TGTGCCAGCAGTTCCACTGTTCGACGTGCTGTGGCCAACTTCCTGACTTTC
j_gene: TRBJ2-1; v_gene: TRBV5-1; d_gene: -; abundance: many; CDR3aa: CASSIRGYNEQFF; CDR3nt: TGCGCCAGCAGCATAAGGGGCTACAATGAGCAGTTCTTC
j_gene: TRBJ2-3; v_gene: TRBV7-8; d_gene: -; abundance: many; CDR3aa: CASSLAWDSTDTQYF; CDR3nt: TGTGCCAGCAGCTTAGCGTGGGACTCCACAGATACGCAGTATTTT